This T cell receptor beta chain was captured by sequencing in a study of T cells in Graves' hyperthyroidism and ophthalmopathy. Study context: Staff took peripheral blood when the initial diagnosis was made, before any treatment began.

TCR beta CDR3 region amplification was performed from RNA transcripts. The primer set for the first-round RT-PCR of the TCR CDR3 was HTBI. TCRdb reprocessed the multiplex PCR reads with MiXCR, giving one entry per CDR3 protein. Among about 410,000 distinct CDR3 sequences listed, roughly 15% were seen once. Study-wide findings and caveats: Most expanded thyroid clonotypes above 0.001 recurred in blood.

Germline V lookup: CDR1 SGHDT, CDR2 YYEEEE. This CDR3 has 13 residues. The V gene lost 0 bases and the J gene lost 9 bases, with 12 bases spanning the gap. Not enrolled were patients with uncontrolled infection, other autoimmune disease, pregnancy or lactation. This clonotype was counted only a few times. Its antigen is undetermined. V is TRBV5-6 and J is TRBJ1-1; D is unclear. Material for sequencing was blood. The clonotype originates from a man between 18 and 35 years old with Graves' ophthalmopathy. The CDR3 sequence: CASSLGVTAQAFF. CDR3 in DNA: TGTGCCAGCAGCTTGGGGGTTACCGCTCAAGCTTTCTTT.